One sample yielded the 30 T cell receptor beta chains listed below, sequenced in a study of T cell responses to AZD1222 COVID-19 vaccine. TCRdb's table, derived via immunoSEQ multiplex PCR, lists solely in-frame clones and lacks some. The sample consists of 120,000 or so clones, 80% to 90% of them appearing once. Sequences were derived from peripheral blood, sampled 28 days after the second AZD1222 dose. The receptors originated from an adult who received the AZD1222 COVID-19 vaccine.

The chain couples TRBV5-1 to TRBJ2-3; D remains ambiguous. The germline CDR1 and CDR2 sequences are SGHRS and YFSETQ. V lost 0 bases, J lost 4 bases, and 9 bases lay in between. The CDR3 has 14 residues. CDR3 amino acids: CASSLARWADTQYF. Here the CDR3 DNA reads TGCGCCAGCAGCTTGGCCAGGTGGGCAGATACGCAGTATTTT.

This clone occurred once. The chain combines TRBV15 with TRBJ1-5; the match to TRBD1 covers 12 bases. Germline V gene data show CDR1 as LNHNV and CDR2 as YYDKDF (reference sequence). The ends lost 3 bases at V and 5 bases at J; junction bases unmatched: 5. The CDR3 has 16 residues. The CDR3 DNA sequence: TGTGCCACCAGCAGGCGGGACAGGGGGCTTCATCAGCCCCAGCATTTT. It encodes CATSRRDRGLHQPQHF.

The rearrangement joins TRBV20-1 to TRBJ2-7; possible D gene TRBD1, 5 bases. Germline V gene lookup returns CDR1 DFQATT and CDR2 SNEGSKA (reference sequence). V dropped 3 bases and J dropped 3 bases, with 15 bases sitting between them. The CDR3 is 14 amino acids. CDR3 sequence (DNA): TGCAGTGCTAGTAAGGGGATGACGGGCTACGAGCAGTACTTC. Amino acid sequence: CSASKGMTGYEQYF.

This chain uses TRBV9 with TRBJ2-2, with D perhaps matching TRBD1 (5 bases). The V gene lost 2 bases and the J gene lost 4 bases, with 9 bases spanning the gap. CDR1 is SGDLS, CDR2 YYNGEE, per germline. CDR3 size: 14 residues. The CDR3 DNA reads as TGTGCCAGCAGCGTTAACAGGCGCACCGGGGAGCTGTTTTTT. It specifies CASSVNRRTGELFF.

The genes are TRBV6-5 and TRBJ1-3; D is unclear. The CDR3 spans 16 residues. Trimming took 0 bases from V and 1 from J, leaving 10 bases between them. CDR1 MNHEY and CDR2 SVGAGI come from the germline V gene. CDR3 coding DNA: TGTGCCAGCAGTTACTCGAGAAGGGCTTCTGGAAACACCATATATTTT. Protein sequence: CASSYSRRASGNTIYF.

The chain joins TRBV9 to TRBJ1-3; D is unresolved. V was clipped by 0 bases and J by 0 bases, with 16 bases between them. The germline CDR1 and CDR2 sequences are SGDLS and YYNGEE. The CDR3 runs to 18 residues. Written as DNA, the CDR3 is TGTGCCAGCAGCGTAGATGGCAGAAGGAAGAGCTCTGGAAACACCATATATTTT. Protein sequence: CASSVDGRRKSSGNTIYF.

The V gene is TRBV5-4, the J gene TRBJ2-7, with D tentatively TRBD1 (9 bases). The germline gives CDR1 SGHNT, CDR2 YYREEE (reference sequence). This CDR3 spans 15 amino acids. Trimming removed 4 bases from V and 2 bases from J, with 16 bases in between. CDR3 DNA sequence: TGTGCCAGCAGCCGGGGGGGACAGGGAACCTACGAGCAGTACTTC. This encodes CASSRGGQGTYEQYF.

The chain combines TRBV7-2 with TRBJ2-7; TRBD1 matches at 10 bases. With 2 bases clipped from V and 5 bases from J, the junction kept 9 bases outside the gene matches. This CDR3 has 16 residues. CDR1 SGHTA and CDR2 FQGNSA come from the germline V gene. Here the CDR3 DNA reads TGTGCCAGCAGCTTATTCATCCGGGACAGGGGAAACGAGCAGTACTTC. Protein sequence: CASSLFIRDRGNEQYF. The full variable domain, its missing parts supplied by reference TRBV7-2 and TRBJ2-7, is GAGVSQSPSNKVTEKGKDVELRCDPISGHTALYWYRQSLGQGLEFLIYFQGNSAPDKSGLPSDRFSAERTGGSVSTLTIQRTQQEDSAVYLCASSLFIRDRGNEQYFGPGTRLTVT.

In this sample, this clone turned up once. The chain uses TRBV7-8 and TRBJ1-1; no clear D gene. Trimming took 7 bases from V and 1 from J, leaving 16 bases between them. The germline V gene encodes CDR1 SGHVS and CDR2 FQNEAQ. The CDR3 is 15 residues long. This chain's CDR3 is CASTPEAGANTEAFF. The CDR3 coding sequence is TGTGCCAGCACCCCGGAGGCGGGCGCGAACACTGAAGCTTTCTTT.

This clone was recorded once. This chain joins TRBV7-3 and TRBJ1-2; no definite D call. The CDR3 contains 16 residues. Germline CDR1 is SGHTA and CDR2 is FQGTGA. V shed 0 bases and J shed 0 bases, with 11 bases lying between them. Written as DNA, the CDR3 is TGTGCCAGCAGCTTAACGAGGCTTCCATCTAACTATGGCTACACCTTC. Protein sequence: CASSLTRLPSNYGYTF. Full variable domain (rest looked up from reference TRBV7-3 and TRBJ1-2): GAGVSQTPSNKVTEKGKYVELRCDPISGHTALYWYRQSLGQGPEFLIYFQGTGAADDSGLPNDRFFAVRPEGSVSTLKIQRTERGDSAVYLCASSLTRLPSNYGYTFGSGTRLTVV.

The rearrangement links TRBV7-8 to TRBJ1-5; D is ambiguous. The CDR3 runs to 13 residues. The germline gives CDR1 SGHVS, CDR2 FQNEAQ. Trimming stripped 2 bases from V and 4 bases from J, with 6 bases between. CDR3 region: CASSLSGNQPQHF. In nucleotides, the CDR3 is TGTGCCAGCAGCTTATCGGGGAATCAGCCCCAGCATTTT. Filled out from reference TRBV7-8 and TRBJ1-5, the complete variable domain reads GAGVSQSPRYKVAKRGQDVALRCDPISGHVSLFWYQQALGQGPEFLTYFQNEAQLDKSGLPSDRFFAERPEGSVSTLKIQRTQQEDSAVYLCASSLSGNQPQHFGDGTRLSIL.

The chain employs TRBV14 and TRBJ2-5; a possible D gene is TRBD1 (6 bases). The germline V gene has CDR1 SGHDN and CDR2 FVKESK. Trimming cost V 0 bases and J 4 bases, with 12 bases left between them. This CDR3 has 15 residues. The CDR3 reads CASSQELGRGETQYF. CDR3 in DNA: TGTGCCAGCAGCCAAGAATTGGGCAGGGGAGAGACCCAGTACTTC.

This chain uses TRBV24-1 with TRBJ1-2, with 9 nucleotides matching TRBD1. V lost 4 bases to trimming and J lost 6 bases; unmatched junction nucleotides: 11. The CDR3 totals 16 residues. Germline V gene data show CDR1 as KGHDR and CDR2 as SFDVKD. The CDR3 region is CATSDPRTGEVHGYTF. CDR3 in DNA: TGTGCCACCAGTGACCCACGGACAGGGGAAGTCCATGGCTACACCTTC.

The gene calls are TRBV11-2 and TRBJ2-1; 8 positions agree with TRBD1. This CDR3 spans 14 amino acids. Germline lookup yields CDR1 SGHAT and CDR2 FQNNGV. Losses at the gene ends were 4 bases for V and 9 bases for J; bases not matched to a gene: 8. CDR3 nucleotides: TGTGCCAGCAGCTATTGGGACAGGCCCCTTGAGCAGTTCTTC. This gives the protein CASSYWDRPLEQFF.

The chain couples TRBV5-8 to TRBJ2-7; 10 bases fit TRBD1. The CDR3 has 17 amino acids. V lost 0 bases and J lost 4; bases outside the gene matches: 10. Germline V gene data show CDR1 as SGHTS and CDR2 as YDEGEE. The CDR3 reads CASSLAGTGALRYEQYF. The CDR3 DNA follows: TGTGCCAGCAGCTTGGCCGGGACAGGGGCCCTTCGGTACGAGCAGTACTTC.

The J gene is TRBJ2-7, the V gene TRBV21-1; the D segment call TRBD2 is taken from the table without a DNA check. TRBV21-1 is listed as a pseudogene. This CDR3 contains 16 residues. The CDR3 here is CASSITEDGRVYEQYF. The CDR3 nucleotides are TGTGCCAGCAGCATCACCGAAGACGGGCGGGTCTACGAGCAGTACTTC.

This clone was seen once. The rearrangement joins TRBV28 to TRBJ1-4, with D possibly TRBD1 on 5 matching bases. V lost 8 bases to trimming and J lost 8 bases, with 9 bases between them. The CDR3 covers 11 residues. CDR1 and CDR2 (germline): MDHEN, SYDVKM. CDR3 region: CASGAEEKLFF. CDR3 sequence (DNA): TGTGCCAGCGGGGCGGAGGAAAAACTGTTTTTT.

The chain carries TRBV15 and TRBJ2-5, with a possible D match to TRBD1 (6 bases). Germline-derived CDR1 and CDR2 are LNHNV and YYDKDF (reference sequence). This CDR3 has 14 residues. The germline V and J ends were trimmed by 0 bases and 5 bases, with 10 bases remaining between them. The CDR3 nucleotides are TGTGCCACCAGCAGAGATACAGGGATCGAGACCCAGTACTTC. It is translated as CATSRDTGIETQYF.

The rearrangement links TRBV19 to TRBJ1-2, with 8 bases lining up with TRBD1. Germline trimming cut 5 bases from V and 4 bases from J; bases unmatched to any gene: 3. The CDR3 totals 13 residues. The germline CDR1 and CDR2 sequences are LNHDA and SQIVND (reference sequence). This CDR3 is CASSATGGYGYTF. The CDR3 DNA sequence: TGTGCCAGTAGTGCTACAGGGGGCTATGGCTACACCTTC. The full variable domain, with the rest looked up from reference TRBV19 and TRBJ1-2, is DGGITQSPKYLFRKEGQNVTLSCEQNLNHDAMYWYRQDPGQGLRLIYYSQIVNDFQKGDIAEGYSVSREKKESFPLTVTSAQKNPTAFYLCASSATGGYGYTFGSGTRLTVV.

Of note for this clone: Distinct nucleotide sequences in the sample also encode this CDR3. V and J are TRBV28 and TRBJ1-2; D unresolved. The ends were cut back, 1 base at V and 5 bases at J, with 2 bases in the middle. Germline V gene lookup returns CDR1 MDHEN and CDR2 SYDVKM. This CDR3 has 11 residues. The CDR3 protein is CASSLLYGYTF. CDR3 DNA sequence: TGTGCCAGCAGTTTATTGTATGGCTACACCTTC.

The chain couples TRBV5-4 to TRBJ1-6; a possible D gene is TRBD1 (6 bases). Trimming took 4 bases from V and 0 from J, leaving 17 bases between them. CDR1 SGHNT and CDR2 YYREEE come from the germline V gene (reference sequence). The CDR3 runs 18 residues. CDR3 region: CASSLETGLGSYNSPLHF. The CDR3 DNA reads as TGTGCCAGCAGCCTCGAGACAGGCCTGGGCTCCTATAATTCACCCCTCCACTTT.

V is TRBV9 and J is TRBJ2-1; D call uncertain. The CDR3 covers 17 residues. Germline V gene lookup returns CDR1 SGDLS and CDR2 YYNGEE. V lost 3 bases and J lost 0, with 16 bases in between. CDR3 sequence (DNA): TGTGCCAGCAGCGGACGTCAAGGCCCCATCTCCTACAATGAGCAGTTCTTC. Translation gives CASSGRQGPISYNEQFF.

The chain uses TRBV18 and TRBJ1-6; D gene unclear. Germline V lookup: CDR1 KGHSH, CDR2 LQKENI. The CDR3 loop spans 15 amino acids. V shed 2 bases and J shed 8 bases, with 13 bases lying between them. The CDR3 nucleotides are TGTGCCAGCTCACCATGGATGGGGATGGATTCACCCCTCCACTTT. This gives the protein CASSPWMGMDSPLHF. The full variable domain, completed using reference TRBV18 and TRBJ1-6, is NAGVMQNPRHLVRRRGQEARLRCSPMKGHSHVYWYRQLPEEGLKFMVYLQKENIIDESGMPKERFSAEFPKEGPSILRIQQVVRGDSAAYFCASSPWMGMDSPLHFGNGTRLTVT.

This clone appeared once. The rearrangement uses TRBV7-3 and TRBJ2-1; no reliable D call. From germline, CDR1 is SGHTA and CDR2 FQGTGA. The CDR3 consists of 16 residues. V was clipped by 2 bases and J by 0 bases, with 11 bases between them. CDR3 bases: TGTGCCAGCAGCTTAGGGCATCTGCGCTCCTACAATGAGCAGTTCTTC. Translation: CASSLGHLRSYNEQFF. Complete variable domain (other parts from reference TRBV7-3 and TRBJ2-1): GAGVSQTPSNKVTEKGKYVELRCDPISGHTALYWYRQSLGQGPEFLIYFQGTGAADDSGLPNDRFFAVRPEGSVSTLKIQRTERGDSAVYLCASSLGHLRSYNEQFFGPGTRLTVL.

The table lists this clone with a count of one. This chain uses TRBV28 with TRBJ1-4; D gene unclear. Germline assignment: CDR1 MDHEN and CDR2 SYDVKM. The ends were cut back, 4 bases at V and 6 bases at J, with 6 bases in the middle. CDR3 length equals 12 residues. CDR3 sequence reads: CASSSTDEKLFF. CDR3 coding DNA: TGTGCCAGCAGTTCGACGGATGAAAAACTGTTTTTT.

V and J are TRBV28 and TRBJ2-5; D possibly corresponds to TRBD2 (5 bases). With 2 bases removed from V and 4 bases from J, the gap between germline ends came to 5 bases. In germline, CDR1 is MDHEN, CDR2 SYDVKM. The CDR3 runs 12 residues. This CDR3 is CASSLRGETQYF. The CDR3 nucleotides are TGTGCCAGCAGTTTACGGGGAGAGACCCAGTACTTC.

The chain uses TRBV4-1 and TRBJ2-2; 12 nucleotides line up with TRBD1. The CDR3 is 15 residues long. The V and J ends lost 6 bases and 7 bases, in that order; junction bases with no gene match: 6. In germline, CDR1 is MGHRA, CDR2 YSYEKL. The CDR3: CASRSGTGGVGELFF. The CDR3 region has the DNA TGCGCCAGCAGGTCCGGGACAGGGGGCGTCGGGGAGCTGTTTTTT.

The rearrangement joins TRBV24-1 to TRBJ1-1; tentatively, D is TRBD1 (5 bases). This CDR3 region has 17 residues. Germline V gene data show CDR1 as KGHDR and CDR2 as SFDVKD. Trimming pared 3 bases from V and 1 base from J, leaving 17 bases between. This CDR3 is CATSDAGAGGENTEAFF. The CDR3 DNA reads TGTGCCACCAGTGATGCGGGTGCGGGGGGGGAGAACACTGAAGCTTTCTTT.

This clone was observed a few times. This sequence joins TRBV9 and TRBJ2-7; D unclear. The V and J ends lost 3 bases and 0 bases respectively, with 7 bases between them. Germline-derived CDR1 and CDR2 are SGDLS and YYNGEE. The CDR3 sequence is 13 residues long. CDR3 sequence: CASSDSTSYEQYF. The CDR3 DNA is TGTGCCAGCAGCGACAGTACCTCCTACGAGCAGTACTTC.

The chain is built from TRBV6-2 or TRBV6-3 and TRBJ2-5, with D perhaps TRBD1 (5 bases). The CDR3 runs to 13 residues. Germline CDR1 is MNHEY and CDR2 is SVGEGT. The V end lost 3 bases, the J end lost 4 bases, and 9 bases lay between the germline ends. The CDR3 protein is CASSYPGLETQYF. The CDR3 DNA sequence: TGTGCCAGCAGTTATCCAGGGCTAGAGACCCAGTACTTC.